The next 17 T cell receptor beta chains were all read from a single sample in a study of blood T cell repertoires in COVID-19. Sequenced by immunoSEQ multiplex PCR; TCRdb stores in-frame clones only, minus some. Of some 110,000 clones listed, approximately 76% were seen once; the top ten hold just under 20%. Sequencing used peripheral blood. All receptors derive from a woman aged 70-85 years with acute or convalescent COVID-19.

The chain combines TRBV5-1 with TRBJ2-1; TRBD1 aligns across 9 bases. The V and J ends lost 2 bases and 5 bases, in that order; junction bases with no gene match: 8. This CDR3 has 16 residues. Germline V gives CDR1 SGHRS, CDR2 YFSETQ. The CDR3 loop reads CASSFGAGQGNNEQFF. The DNA for the CDR3 is TGCGCCAGCAGCTTCGGGGCGGGACAGGGAAACAATGAGCAGTTCTTC.

A single count supports this clone. The CDR3: CASSLETGRTGELFF. DNA of the CDR3: TGCGCCAGCAGCTTGGAAACAGGGCGAACCGGGGAGCTGTTTTTT. The chain couples TRBV5-1 to TRBJ2-2; maybe TRBD1 (6 bases). Trimming removed 0 bases at V and 5 bases at J, with 11 bases between. Per the germline V gene, CDR1 is SGHRS and CDR2 is YFSETQ. This CDR3 spans 15 amino acids.

This clone has just a few counts. The chain recombines TRBV11-2 with TRBJ2-7; no reliable D call. The CDR3 covers 14 residues. Germline values: CDR1 SGHAT, CDR2 FQNNGV. V gave up 3 bases and J gave up 4 bases, with 13 bases separating them. CDR3 residues: CASSFPGALYEQYF. CDR3 coding DNA: TGTGCCAGCAGCTTCCCCGGTGCGTTATACGAGCAGTACTTC.

The rearrangement links TRBV3-1 (or the pseudogene TRBV3-2) to TRBJ1-1; a weak D match, TRBD1 (5 bases). Germline loops: CDR1 LGHDT, CDR2 YNNKEL (reference sequence). V lost 1 base, J lost 11 bases, and 8 bases lay in between. CDR3 length: 11 amino acids. CDR3 protein: CASSQAGGAFF. The CDR3 DNA follows: TGTGCCAGCAGCCAAGCGGGGGGGGCTTTCTTT.

The chain carries TRBV7-9 and TRBJ1-1; the match to TRBD1 covers 8 bases. CDR1 is SEHNR, CDR2 FQNEAQ, per germline (reference sequence). The trim removed 2 bases at V and 4 bases at J, leaving 6 bases unmatched. The CDR3 totals 15 residues. Here the CDR3 reads CASSLSLGQGTEAFF. The CDR3, as DNA: TGTGCCAGCAGCTTAAGCCTCGGACAGGGCACTGAAGCTTTCTTT. The full variable domain, with the rest looked up from reference TRBV7-9 and TRBJ1-1, is DTGVSQNPRHKITKRGQNVTFRCDPISEHNRLYWYRQTLGQGPEFLTYFQNEAQLEKSRLLSDRFSAERPKGSFSTLEIQRTEQGDSAMYLCASSLSLGQGTEAFFGQGTRLTVV.

The rearrangement links TRBV6-1 to TRBJ1-5; TRBD1 might be the D (5 bases). V was clipped by 1 base and J by 7 bases, with 8 bases between them. The CDR3 loop spans 13 amino acids. CDR1 MNHNS and CDR2 SASEGT come from the germline V gene. DNA of the CDR3: TGTGCCAGCAGTGAAGGGCGGGACCAGCCCCAGCATTTT. The encoded protein is CASSEGRDQPQHF.

The CDR3 DNA sequence: TGTGCCTGGCTATCCAGGGTCCCCTACAATGAGCAGTTCTTC. This encodes CAWLSRVPYNEQFF. The rearrangement joins TRBV30 to TRBJ2-1; maybe TRBD1 (5 bases). V lost 5 bases and J 2 bases, leaving 13 bases between the germline ends. The length of the CDR3 is 14 residues. CDR1 is GTSNPN, CDR2 SVGIG, per germline (reference sequence).

This clone was picked up one time. The CDR3 loop is CASSPGRGSSGNTIYF. The CDR3 region has the DNA TGCGCCAGCAGCCCTGGCCGGGGGAGCTCTGGAAACACCATATATTTT. The V call is TRBV5-1, the J call TRBJ1-3; D may be TRBD1 (5 bases). V shed 4 bases and J shed 0 bases, with 14 bases lying between them. Germline-derived CDR1 and CDR2 are SGHRS and YFSETQ. The CDR3 is made up of 16 amino acids. Looking up the rest from reference TRBV5-1 and TRBJ1-3 gives the full variable domain: KAGVTQTPRYLIKTRGQQVTLSCSPISGHRSVSWYQQTPGQGLQFLFEYFSETQRNKGNFPGRFSGRQFSNSRSEMNVSTLELGDSALYLCASSPGRGSSGNTIYFGEGSWLTVV.

This chain uses TRBV7-7 with TRBJ2-5, with a weak D call TRBD2 (5 bases). This CDR3 has 15 residues. The germline V and J ends were trimmed by 1 base and 2 bases, with 11 bases remaining between them. Germline V gene sequence: CDR1 SSHAT, CDR2 FNYEAQ (reference sequence). The CDR3 coding sequence is TGTGCCAGCAGCTTAGTAGGACTGGATCAAGAGACCCAGTACTTC. Its protein product is CASSLVGLDQETQYF.

This rearrangement joins TRBV10-2 to TRBJ1-1; 10 nucleotides match TRBD1. V lost 3 bases and J lost 0; bases outside the gene matches: 4. The CDR3 loop spans 16 amino acids. Per germline, CDR1 WSHSY and CDR2 SAAADI. The CDR3 sequence is CASSERDRGVNTEAFF. The CDR3 DNA sequence: TGCGCCAGCAGTGAACGGGACAGGGGAGTGAACACTGAAGCTTTCTTT.

V is TRBV7-6 and J is TRBJ2-5; 8 nucleotides line up with TRBD2. V shed 1 base and J 5 bases; nucleotides not matched to a gene: 9. The length of the CDR3 is 16 residues. Germline CDR1 SGHVS, CDR2 FNYEAQ. CDR3 residues: CASSLGLAGGAETQYF. Here the CDR3 DNA reads TGTGCCAGCAGCTTAGGCCTAGCGGGTGGGGCGGAGACCCAGTACTTC.

This clone was seen a handful of times. This chain links TRBV19 with TRBJ1-2, with D maybe TRBD1 (6 bases). The germline V gene encodes CDR1 LNHDA and CDR2 SQIVND (reference sequence). Trimming stripped 5 bases from V and 8 bases from J, with 21 bases between. This CDR3 has 15 residues. This CDR3 is CASSPTGGDGKGYTF. The DNA of the CDR3 is TGTGCCAGTAGTCCCACGGGGGGCGATGGAAAAGGCTACACCTTC.

This clone has a handful of counts. The V and J genes are TRBV20-1 and TRBJ1-2, with a weak D call TRBD1 (6 bases). The germline V and J ends were trimmed by 8 bases and 9 bases, with 13 bases remaining between them. The CDR3 extends over 10 amino acids. CDR1 and CDR2 from the germline V gene are DFQATT and SNEGSKA (reference sequence). In DNA, the CDR3 is TGCAGTCCGGGGGGCCCAAGCTACACCTTC. Translation: CSPGGPSYTF.

This rearrangement joins TRBV7-8 to TRBJ1-1; 7 bases align to TRBD1. With 6 bases clipped from V and 6 bases from J, the junction kept 4 bases outside the gene matches. This CDR3 spans 12 amino acids. From germline, CDR1 is SGHVS and CDR2 FQNEAQ. The CDR3 here is CASSSTGAEAFF. DNA of the CDR3: TGTGCCAGCAGTAGTACAGGGGCTGAAGCTTTCTTT.

This clone was seen a handful of times. The chain couples TRBV18 to TRBJ1-1; D might be TRBD1 (5 bases). With 4 bases removed from V and 0 bases from J, the gap between germline ends came to 9 bases. The CDR3 spans 14 residues. Germline lookup yields CDR1 KGHSH and CDR2 LQKENI. The CDR3 loop reads CASSRQGMNTEAFF. CDR3 bases: TGTGCCAGCTCACGGCAGGGAATGAACACTGAAGCTTTCTTT.

The V and J genes are TRBV7-6 and TRBJ2-5; D perhaps matches TRBD2 (5 bases). V lost 5 bases and J lost 5, with 6 bases in between. Germline CDR1 reads SGHVS; CDR2 reads FNYEAQ. This CDR3 comprises 11 residues. CDR3 DNA sequence: TGTGCCAGCAGCCCGGGGGAGACCCAGTACTTC. Translation: CASSPGETQYF.

The rearrangement joins TRBV13 to TRBJ2-7; TRBD1 matches at 9 bases. The CDR3 has 16 amino acids. V lost 5 bases to trimming and J lost 2 bases; unmatched junction nucleotides: 10. CDR1 and CDR2 from the germline V gene are PRHDT and FYEKMQ (reference sequence). The CDR3 DNA reads TGTGCCAGCAGCGTCCCCGGGACAGGGACAACCTACGAGCAGTACTTC. Encoded protein: CASSVPGTGTTYEQYF.